What follows are 2 T cell receptor beta chains derived from one specimen sequenced in a study of identifying expanded T cells in peripheral blood. Here immunoSEQ multiplex PCR was the method, and the copy in TCRdb shows in-frame clones only, minus some. The sample has about 130,000 clones, 80% to 90% seen once. Sequencing was carried out using blood. The source is a person aged 18-69 years in good health.

This clone occurred a few times. The CDR3 DNA sequence: TGTGCCAGCTCAGTAGGACAGGGGGGCAACTATGGCTACACCTTC. This encodes CASSVGQGGNYGYTF. The chain is built from TRBV18 and TRBJ1-2; 10 nucleotides agree with TRBD1. Unmatched junction bases numbered 5, after V lost 5 bases and J lost 2 bases. Germline V gene lookup returns CDR1 KGHSH and CDR2 LQKENI. This CDR3 is built from 15 residues.

The sample holds a few counts of this clone. The rearrangement uses TRBV25-1 and TRBJ1-6; D gene unclear. The CDR3 has 14 residues. CDR1 and CDR2 (germline): MGHDK, SYGVNS. Trimming took off 2 bases at V and 4 bases at J, with 6 bases between the two ends. CDR3 in amino acids: CASSERSYNSPLHF. In nucleotides, the CDR3 is TGTGCCAGCAGTGAAAGATCATATAATTCACCCCTCCACTTT.